A selection of T cell receptor beta chains follows, all from one sample in a study of T-cell memory formation after mild COVID-19. MiXCR, applied by TCRdb to the 5' RACE reads, yields one record per CDR3 protein. This sample has about 290,000 distinct CDR3 sequences, with roughly 15% found just once. The sample was PBMCs or a T cell subset sorted from them (not recorded which). The receptor set was obtained from a man aged 18 to 29 who had mild COVID-19 (a few samples of this study predate the infection). Cell type and time point are not known. Both conserved end residues are part of each CDR3.

j_gene: TRBJ1-6
v_gene: TRBV28
CDR3aa: CASSSPERFVGVPLHF

j_gene: TRBJ2-1
v_gene: TRBV7-3
CDR3aa: CASSLTALAEKNEQFF

j_gene: TRBJ2-1
v_gene: TRBV11-2
CDR3aa: CASSSPAGKGNEQFF

j_gene: TRBJ1-4
v_gene: TRBV9
CDR3aa: CASSLGRDNEKLFF

j_gene: TRBJ1-2
v_gene: TRBV10-3
CDR3aa: CAIRGQGSYGYTF

j_gene: TRBJ1-1
v_gene: TRBV11-2
CDR3aa: CASSLVYGDTEAFF

j_gene: TRBJ2-2
v_gene: TRBV9
CDR3aa: CASSVDPAVNTGELFF

j_gene: TRBJ1-5
v_gene: TRBV7-2
CDR3aa: CASSLAGLTNQPQHF

j_gene: TRBJ1-3
v_gene: TRBV12-3/TRBV12-4
CDR3aa: CASSYLAPSTGNTIYF

j_gene: TRBJ2-7
v_gene: TRBV14
CDR3aa: CASSQVTGASLEGEQYF

j_gene: TRBJ2-3
v_gene: TRBV6-4
CDR3aa: CASSERGTDTQYF

j_gene: TRBJ2-5
v_gene: TRBV11-2
CDR3aa: CASSLVTGEVSETQYF

j_gene: TRBJ2-3
v_gene: TRBV20-1
CDR3aa: CSARLLGRGDTQYF

j_gene: TRBJ1-1
v_gene: TRBV5-1
CDR3aa: CASSLAGGWNTEAFF

j_gene: TRBJ1-6
v_gene: TRBV7-2
CDR3aa: CASSLTGVYSPLHF